Each of the 12 T cell receptor beta chains below was sequenced from the same sample in a study of OX40 agonist ivuxolimab in advanced cancers. The method was immunoSEQ multiplex PCR; TCRdb's version includes in-frame clones alone and lacks a portion of them. The table lists some 60,000 clones, roughly 92% of them singletons. Here the sequenced sample was CD4+ or CD8+ T cells sorted from blood, taken in a trial of the OX40 agonist ivuxolimab. The receptors stem from an adult with an advanced solid tumor such as melanoma, head and neck, liver or kidney cancer.

V usage is TRBV13 and J usage is TRBJ2-3; 12 bases agree with TRBD1. With V trimmed by 3 bases and J by 5 bases, 3 bases remained unmatched. CDR3 size: 15 residues. The V gene's germline CDR1 is PRHDT and CDR2 FYEKMQ (reference sequence). This chain's CDR3 is CASSFGTGGLDTQYF. The CDR3 DNA reads as TGTGCCAGCAGCTTCGGGACAGGGGGCTTAGATACGCAGTATTTT.

In regard to this clone: At one end, the junction sequence differs from germline, possibly due to a read error. This rearrangement joins TRBV6-1 to TRBJ2-2; tentatively, D is TRBD1 (5 bases). Germline V gene lookup returns CDR1 MNHNS and CDR2 SASEGT. The CDR3 totals 15 residues. As DNA, the CDR3 is TGTACCAGCAGGGCCCAGGATGGTCACACCGGGGAGCTGTTTTTT. This encodes CTSRAQDGHTGELFF.

The chain carries TRBV5-1 and TRBJ2-7, with D perhaps TRBD1 (5 bases). Trimming stripped 0 bases from V and 5 bases from J, with 15 bases between. Germline CDR1 reads SGHRS; CDR2 reads YFSETQ. This CDR3 spans 15 amino acids. CDR3 sequence: CASSLVGRVVDEQYF. In nucleotides, the CDR3 is TGCGCCAGCAGCTTGGTTGGCAGGGTGGTTGACGAGCAGTACTTC. The full variable domain, with the rest looked up from reference TRBV5-1 and TRBJ2-7, is KAGVTQTPRYLIKTRGQQVTLSCSPISGHRSVSWYQQTPGQGLQFLFEYFSETQRNKGNFPGRFSGRQFSNSRSEMNVSTLELGDSALYLCASSLVGRVVDEQYFGPGTRLTVT.

J is TRBJ2-1 and V is TRBV9; D possibly corresponds to TRBD1 (5 bases). V lost 0 bases to trimming and J lost 10 bases, with 11 bases between them. Germline CDR1 reads SGDLS; CDR2 reads YYNGEE. CDR3 length: 13 amino acids. CDR3 sequence (DNA): TGTGCCAGCAGCGTAGTTGGGGCTCGGGAGCAGTTCTTC. Amino acids: CASSVVGAREQFF.

V and J are TRBV6-5 and TRBJ2-1; D not resolved. The V end was cut by 2 bases, the J end by 6 bases, with 8 bases between. The CDR3 is 13 amino acids. Germline V CDR1 and CDR2: MNHEY, SVGAGI. The CDR3 spells CASSYAALNEQFF. For the CDR3, the DNA is TGTGCCAGCAGTTACGCCGCCCTCAATGAGCAGTTCTTC.

The J gene is TRBJ1-1, the V gene TRBV9; D unclear. This CDR3 has 17 amino acids. V shed 0 bases and J shed 0 bases, with 15 bases lying between them. Germline CDR1 SGDLS, CDR2 YYNGEE. The CDR3 DNA sequence: TGTGCCAGCAGCGTAGATCCGCTCCTGGGGATGAACACTGAAGCTTTCTTT. This codes for CASSVDPLLGMNTEAFF.

As to this clone: At one boundary the junction diverges from the germline segment, which might be a read error. This sample also contains other DNA sequences that code for the same CDR3. The V and J genes are TRBV4-1 and TRBJ2-7; 11 nucleotides align to TRBD2. CDR3 length: 15 amino acids. The germline V gene has CDR1 MGHRA and CDR2 YSYEKL. The CDR3: CASSSTSGGSYEQYF. The CDR3 nucleotides read TGTGCCAGCAGTTCAACTAGCGGGGGTTCCTACGAGCAGTACTTC.

The chain couples TRBV7-8 to TRBJ1-1, with 7 bases identical to TRBD1. The CDR3 is 17 amino acids. In germline, CDR1 is SGHVS, CDR2 FQNEAQ. V lost 5 bases, J lost 1 base, and 13 bases stayed unmatched. CDR3 nucleotides: TGTGCCAGCAGCCCCCGGACAGGACCCACGCCGAACACTGAAGCTTTCTTT. Encoded protein: CASSPRTGPTPNTEAFF.

This rearrangement joins TRBV7-9 to TRBJ2-2; D not resolved. The CDR3 runs 12 residues. Trimming took off 1 base at V and 6 bases at J, with 3 bases between the two ends. CDR1 SEHNR and CDR2 FQNEAQ come from the germline V gene (reference sequence). The DNA of the CDR3 is TGTGCCAGCAGCTTAGAGGCCGGGGAGCTGTTTTTT. Its translation: CASSLEAGELFF.

CDR3 coding DNA: TGTGCCAGCAGTTACTCTGAAGCCCCCTATGGCTACACCTTC. Residues: CASSYSEAPYGYTF. The chain recombines TRBV6-8 with TRBJ1-2, with D unclear. Germline assignment: CDR1 MNHGY and CDR2 SAAAGT. Between the trimmed V and J ends, which lost 0 bases and 4 bases, there was a span of 9 bases. This CDR3 spans 14 amino acids.

CDR3 sequence: CASSAWTGLSGELFF. As DNA, the CDR3 is TGTGCCAGCAGTGCTTGGACAGGGTTATCCGGGGAGCTGTTTTTT. The chain uses TRBV6-1 and TRBJ2-2; 8 positions agree with TRBD1. Per germline, CDR1 MNHNS and CDR2 SASEGT. J was trimmed by 6 bases and V by 4 bases; bases with no gene match: 7. This CDR3 is 15 amino acids long.

The chain has TRBV6-1 and TRBJ2-1; the D is unclear. From germline, CDR1 is MNHNS and CDR2 SASEGT. CDR3 length: 13 amino acids. Trimming cost V 2 bases and J 5 bases, with 7 bases left between them. The CDR3 sequence: CASSERTHNEQFF. DNA for the CDR3: TGTGCCAGCAGTGAAAGGACGCACAATGAGCAGTTCTTC.